This entry describes one T cell receptor beta chain. The antigen remains undetermined. Researchers ran the PCR with 60 Vbeta and 13 Jbeta primers. The protocol was immunoSEQ multiplex PCR, while the TCRdb copy is restricted to in-frame clones and leaves out a portion. The table shows approximately 180,000 clones, with 77% occurring only once. This sample stems from a study of cytomegalovirus exposure and HLA in healthy donors. At the level of the study: T cells numbering around 200 million yielded more than 100 million unique TCR beta sequences in an earlier analysis. Findings of the study overall: Reportedly, cytomegalovirus status was diagnosed with high sensitivity and specificity. Later on, an analysis showed TCR association rates differing by HLA locus, with DRB1 the most and HLA-C the fewest. The study carried out a later analysis of TCR beta sequences. It associated 15,000 to 20,000 of them with specific HLA alleles at a false discovery rate of 0.05.

The V gene lost 4 bases and the J gene lost 2 bases, with 18 bases spanning the gap. The CDR3 totals 16 residues. Looked up from germline, CDR1 is MDHEN and CDR2 is SYDVKM. Sequenced sample: PBMCs. This rearrangement joins TRBV28 to TRBJ2-7, with a tentative D call TRBD1 (6 bases). The origin of this receptor is a woman aged 60-75 years in good health and CMV-seropositive. The CDR3 bases are TGTGCCAGCAGTTCTCAGGGGTTAGTCTCTACCTACGAGCAGTACTTC. Amino acid sequence: CASSSQGLVSTYEQYF.